This T cell receptor (beta chain) was captured in a study of blood T cells in healthy people across ages (dated by TCRdb to about 2015). With respect to the entire study: Template switching captured roughly one uniquely barcoded TCR beta cDNA molecule per two T cells in model experiments. To avoid experimental bias, donors of different ages were distributed randomly across sequencing lanes. Donors were grouped into four age groups: young (average approximately 15 years), middle-aged (39), aged (approximately 67) and long-lived (approximately 82). Using the same blood draw, the study looked at two additional independent replicas of 1 million unique cDNA reads for two donors, one aged 18 to 30 and the other aged 80 or older. The study measured age-related changes in TCR beta repertoire diversity using deep sequencing normalized with unique cDNA molecular identifiers. The paper's findings and limits, for the study overall: A strong correlation was found between observed TCR beta diversity and the percentage of naive T cells measured by flow cytometry. Because the CMV infection status of the donors was unknown, age-related changes in expanded clonotypes may potentially have been confounded. Conclusive comparison of naive and antigen-experienced compartments was prevented by the profiling of bulk unsorted PBMCs. Observed TCR beta diversity per million T cells fell roughly linearly with age, and a significant reduction was already apparent by age around 40. Total diversity estimates from one million sequenced T cells were considered lower bounds and underestimates. Compared with the aged group, more naive CD4+ T cells, fewer expanded clones and increased TCR diversity were shown by the long-lived group, suggesting age selection.

Donors were under 40 systemically healthy Caucasian individuals from Russia aged 6 to 90 years. Roughly 10 milliliters of peripheral blood were drawn from each donor into EDTA-treated Vacutainer tubes. Ficoll-Paque density-gradient centrifugation was used to isolate PBMCs, with at least 6.5 million obtained per sample. Trizol reagent was used to extract total RNA from the PBMCs, yielding at least 6 micrograms per sample. Naive CD45RAhigh/CD27high T cell percentages were measured by flow cytometry on a PBMC aliquot from every donor. The receptor library was made with 5' RACE. These reads were obtained on an Illumina HiSeq 2500. The second PCR ran for roughly 6 to 11 cycles and used a J-beta primer mix along with a sample-barcoded 5' primer. A unique molecular identifier was introduced onto each TCR beta cDNA molecule by a template-switch 5' adaptor carrying 12 random nucleotides. At least 2.5 million CDR3-containing paired-end reads were obtained from each sample. First-strand cDNA was synthesized from all RNA with the Mint cDNA synthesis kit, primed by a TRBC-specific oligonucleotide. All cDNA was treated with uracil-DNA glycosylase and then went through a first 18-cycle PCR with the universal primers M1SS and BC2_uni_R. Per the authors' processing: Each sample was normalized by randomly selecting 1 million high-quality reads, each carrying a distinct molecular identifier. Instead of being binned into consensus sequences, reads that shared molecular identifiers were thrown out. CDR3 identification, clonotype clustering and error correction used MiTCR with a Q25 quality threshold and the strictest error-elimination algorithm. A nonparametric unseen species model with Euler transformation was used to estimate a lower bound on total TCR beta diversity. The public reads were run again by TCRdb, first through fastp at Q25 and then through MiXCR, and only productive beta chains were kept. Each CDR3 protein gets just one entry, which takes the most common genes and DNA from the rows behind it. The V and J calls shown here were made by TCRdb, not taken from the authors' results. The sample profile shows around 1,000,000 distinct CDR3 sequences; approximately 38% of them were found once. The top ten hold around 13% of the sample.

Turning to this clonotype: Its antigen specificity is not known. There are no base qualities to consult, and no much larger clone falls within one base.

The clonotype was recovered from a man between 18 and 29 years old in good health. Specimen: blood.

The CDR3 sequence is CSARVTQGKGVRYNEQFF. The DNA reads TGCAGTGCTAGAGTAACACAGGGAAAGGGGGTAAGGTACAATGAGCAGTTCTTC. The chain employs TRBV20-1 and TRBJ2-1; possibly the D gene is TRBD1, per 6 matching bases. CDR1 DFQATT and CDR2 SNEGSKA are derived from the germline V gene (reference sequence). V and J are truncated by 1 base and 4 bases respectively, leaving an intervening sequence of 23 bases. Spanning cysteine to phenylalanine, the CDR3 consists of 18 amino acids. The CDR3 DNA has 54 bases and is translated from base 1.